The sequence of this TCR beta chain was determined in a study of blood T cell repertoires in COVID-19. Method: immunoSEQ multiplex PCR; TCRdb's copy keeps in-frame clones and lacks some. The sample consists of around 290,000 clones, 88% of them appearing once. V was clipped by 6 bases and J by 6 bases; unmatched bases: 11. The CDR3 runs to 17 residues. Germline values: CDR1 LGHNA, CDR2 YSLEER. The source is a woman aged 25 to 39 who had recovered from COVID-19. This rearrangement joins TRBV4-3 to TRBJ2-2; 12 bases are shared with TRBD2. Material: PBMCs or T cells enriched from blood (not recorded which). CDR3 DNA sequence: TGCGCCAGCAGGGGACCGTTTGGACTAGCGGGGCCCGGGGAGCTGTTTTTT. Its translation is CASRGPFGLAGPGELFF.